Listed below are T cell receptor beta chains from one sample, sequenced in a study of shared clonotypes between healthy human individuals. Measured with immunoSEQ multiplex PCR; TCRdb has only the in-frame clones, and not every one. The profile shows about 2.4 million clones, 90% to 95% of them singletons. The sample comprised naive CD4+ T cells from PBMCs. All receptors come from a man between 18 and 35 years old in good health. Some clones in this sample may be carry-over from other donors' samples. Each CDR3 is given with its conserved first and last residue.

cdr3_aa v_call
CASSFVGPGNTIYF TRBV27
CASSPIDGMNTEAFF TRBV28
CASSLLTGDTGELFF TRBV27
CASSATGTGTQETQYF TRBV19
CASSPGTGDEQYF TRBV4-1
CAISERSGGTEAFF TRBV10-3
CASSLSGRGEETQYF TRBV7-9
CASKEGMFGYTF TRBV28
CASSRNQPQHF TRBV23-1
CAGIPFGLAVAGYEQYF TRBV2
CSAYKGETQYF TRBV20-1
CASSEGLAGSYEQYF TRBV2
CASRPRREPGDEQYF TRBV6-5
CASRGQRGSYEQYF TRBV6-1
CAWRHPTASSYNSPLHF TRBV30
CASSPRVGSHQPQHF TRBV6-5
CASSLYGAGFGELFF TRBV7-3
CASGLVPGGGNTIYF TRBV12-5
CASSYSIGPLGKLFF TRBV6-5
CASSLRQDLNTGELFF TRBV27
CAWSVWDRRGNGYTF TRBV30
CASSSTSGSYEQYF TRBV5-1
CASRLAGEETQYF TRBV5-1
CASSFGLGLYEQYF TRBV7-6
CASSPFEGHAGTDTQYF TRBV4-1
CASSWRLAGFYEQYF TRBV7-8
CAWSVGQPQETQYF TRBV30
CASSLGTSGNTIYF TRBV7-2
CASSSVGGTGELFF TRBV7-9
CASSDAGSGQYF TRBV28
CASSPTLRGLAGGNTGELFF TRBV9
CASSQTSVYSYEQYF TRBV27
CASSPREPANEKLFF TRBV5-1
CASTSTSGAYEQYF TRBV11-2
CASSDDRNYGYTF TRBV6-6
CASSLFPAKTGNNEQFF TRBV7-2
CASSLGPGSYGYTF TRBV7-2
CASSYSRADNEQFF TRBV6-5
CASSLFRDEQFF TRBV7-9
CASSPGTGANVLTF TRBV7-9
CASRVGGTRPNEQFF TRBV28
CASTGSGAQNTEAFF TRBV28
CASSPQSISNQPQHF TRBV18
CASRRDGSNQPQHF TRBV2
CASSRHPRGNSGANVLTF TRBV4-2
CASSLTGGRVSYNEQFF TRBV7-3
CAISEPRNKKVYEQYF TRBV10-3
CASSLDLLAREQYF TRBV11-2
CASSLGSGTTQYF TRBV11-2
CAISEGQINQPQHF TRBV10-3
CASSFLADRAGLGWREETQYF TRBV13
CASSASTGQDVYWGLFF TRBV6-1
CASSYGSGRGYNEQFF TRBV6-5